A selection of T cell receptor beta chains follows, all from one sample in a study of cytomegalovirus exposure and HLA in healthy donors. The assay was immunoSEQ multiplex PCR, and TCRdb's table has in-frame clones only and misses some. The sample lists 150,000 to 200,000 clones; around 81% were seen once. The specimen was PBMCs. Every receptor here comes from a woman aged 30 to 39 in good health and CMV-seronegative. CDR3s include the opening cysteine and the closing phenylalanine or tryptophan. Each record gives: J gene, clone size, V gene, D gene, CDR3 protein, CDR3 DNA. The D gene is left open where the match is weak. The size field is filled for only some rows; it gives once, few, many or a size class.

J: TRBJ1-3; size: NA; V: TRBV19; D: NA; CDR3: CASRRGVDSGNTIYF; DNA: TGTGCCAGTAGGCGGGGAGTGGACTCTGGAAACACCATATATTTT
J: TRBJ1-1; size: NA; V: TRBV30; D: TRBD1; CDR3: CAWRGQGYTEAFF; DNA: TGTGCCTGGAGAGGACAGGGGTACACTGAAGCTTTCTTT
J: TRBJ1-5; size: NA; V: TRBV19; D: TRBD1; CDR3: CASSISRGQHQPQHF; DNA: TGTGCCAGTAGTATAAGTCGGGGACAGCATCAGCCCCAGCATTTT
J: TRBJ2-2; size: NA; V: TRBV10-2; D: TRBD1; CDR3: CASRGQGRVKVCTGELFF; DNA: TGCGCCAGCAGGGGACAGGGTCGGGTTAAGGTATGCACCGGGGAGCTGTTTTTT
J: TRBJ2-7; size: NA; V: TRBV27; D: TRBD2; CDR3: CASSSPGSGGASEYF; DNA: TGTGCCAGCAGTTCCCCAGGGAGCGGGGGGGCCTCAGAGTACTTC
J: TRBJ2-1; size: NA; V: TRBV7-9; D: TRBD2; CDR3: CASSLFRGLAENEQFF; DNA: TGTGCCAGCAGCTTATTTAGAGGTCTAGCGGAGAATGAGCAGTTCTTC
J: TRBJ2-5; size: NA; V: TRBV13; D: NA; CDR3: CASFRQGRAETQYF; DNA: TGTGCCAGTTTTCGGCAGGGCCGTGCAGAGACCCAGTACTTC
J: TRBJ1-1; size: NA; V: TRBV5-1; D: NA; CDR3: CASSLDSGYTSTEAFF; DNA: TGCGCCAGCAGCTTGGATTCAGGGTATACCAGCACTGAAGCTTTCTTT
J: TRBJ1-4; size: few; V: TRBV5-4; D: TRBD1; CDR3: CASSPPGQGAELFF; DNA: TGTGCCAGCAGCCCTCCGGGACAGGGAGCGGAACTGTTTTTT
J: TRBJ2-3; size: NA; V: TRBV9; D: TRBD1; CDR3: CASSVLGQGGGDTQYF; DNA: TGTGCCAGCAGCGTTCTCGGACAGGGTGGGGGTGATACGCAGTATTTT
J: TRBJ2-1; size: NA; V: TRBV18; D: NA; CDR3: CASSPPGAVEQFF; DNA: TGTGCCAGCTCACCACCAGGGGCTGTAGAGCAGTTCTTC
J: TRBJ2-3; size: NA; V: TRBV6-1; D: NA; CDR3: CASSEWLGLTPTDTQYF; DNA: TGTGCCAGCAGTGAGTGGCTCGGACTCACCCCTACAGATACGCAGTATTTT
J: TRBJ2-7; size: NA; V: TRBV10-3; D: TRBD1; CDR3: CAISEAGGADEQYF; DNA: TGTGCCATCAGTGAAGCAGGGGGCGCCGACGAGCAGTACTTC
J: TRBJ1-3; size: NA; V: TRBV21-1; D: NA; CDR3: CASSKTDRKIPSGNTIYF; DNA: TGTGCCAGCAGCAAAACAGACAGGAAGATACCCTCTGGAAACACCATATATTTT
J: TRBJ1-2; size: NA; V: TRBV4-3; D: NA; CDR3: CASSQERGVKSGYTF; DNA: TGCGCCAGCAGCCAAGAAAGAGGCGTCAAGTCTGGCTACACCTTC
J: TRBJ2-3; size: NA; V: TRBV9; D: TRBD2; CDR3: CASSVDRTSGSTDTQYF; DNA: TGTGCCAGCAGCGTAGATCGGACTAGCGGGAGTACAGATACGCAGTATTTT
J: TRBJ1-6; size: NA; V: TRBV27; D: NA; CDR3: CASSHRVGGSPLHF; DNA: TGTGCCAGCAGCCACAGGGTTGGGGGATCACCCCTCCACTTT
J: TRBJ1-2; size: NA; V: TRBV28; D: TRBD1; CDR3: CASSSPGQGSYGYTF; DNA: TGTGCCAGCAGCTCGCCGGGACAGGGCTCCTATGGCTACACCTTC
J: TRBJ2-2; size: few; V: TRBV4-3; D: TRBD1; CDR3: CASSYTGERAGELFF; DNA: TGCGCCAGCAGCTACACAGGGGAAAGGGCCGGGGAGCTGTTTTTT
J: TRBJ1-2; size: NA; V: TRBV28; D: NA; CDR3: CASSFSSGGGFGYTF; DNA: TGTGCCAGCAGTTTTTCCTCGGGTGGGGGCTTTGGCTACACCTTC
J: TRBJ2-7; size: NA; V: TRBV19; D: TRBD2; CDR3: CASSKWTSGSLSEQYF; DNA: TGTGCCAGTAGCAAATGGACTAGCGGGAGCCTGAGCGAGCAGTACTTC
J: TRBJ2-3; size: NA; V: TRBV27; D: TRBD1; CDR3: CASSLGTGSDTQYF; DNA: TGTGCCAGCAGTTTAGGGACAGGGTCAGATACGCAGTATTTT
J: TRBJ1-1; size: NA; V: TRBV4-3; D: NA; CDR3: CASTARFEVEVPNTEAFF; DNA: TGCGCCAGCACCGCTCGTTTCGAGGTTGAGGTCCCGAACACTGAAGCTTTCTTT
J: TRBJ2-6; size: once; V: TRBV28; D: TRBD1; CDR3: CASSLSTGGTGANGLTF; DNA: TGTGCCAGCAGTTTATCGACAGGGGGCACTGGGGCCAACGGCCTGACTTTC
J: TRBJ2-6; size: NA; V: TRBV5-6; D: TRBD1; CDR3: CASRGTGTGGSGANGLTF; DNA: TGTGCCAGCAGGGGGACCGGGACAGGGGGCTCCGGGGCCAACGGCCTGACTTTC
J: TRBJ1-5; size: NA; V: TRBV21-1; D: NA; CDR3: CASSKVGTGREYSNQPQHF; DNA: TGTGCCAGCAGCAAAGTCGGGACAGGGAGGGAGTATAGCAATCAGCCCCAGCATTTT
J: TRBJ2-1; size: NA; V: TRBV2; D: TRBD1; CDR3: CASRDRARGNEQFF; DNA: TGTGCCAGTCGGGACAGGGCCCGGGGGAATGAGCAGTTCTTC
J: TRBJ1-2; size: NA; V: TRBV19; D: NA; CDR3: CASSPGSGAYGYTF; DNA: TGTGCCAGTAGTCCGGGTAGCGGGGCCTATGGCTACACCTTC
J: TRBJ2-7; size: NA; V: TRBV4-1; D: NA; CDR3: CASSQVVANFGVIYEQYF; DNA: TGCGCCAGCAGCCAAGTAGTCGCTAATTTCGGTGTTATCTACGAGCAGTACTTC
J: TRBJ2-1; size: NA; V: TRBV7-9; D: TRBD1; CDR3: CASRPTPGTGSVF; DNA: TGTGCCAGCAGACCCACTCCCGGGACAGGGTCGGTCTTC
J: TRBJ2-1; size: few; V: TRBV5-4; D: NA; CDR3: CASSRSYNEQFF; DNA: TGTGCCAGCAGTCGCAGCTACAATGAGCAGTTCTTC
J: TRBJ2-4; size: NA; V: TRBV30; D: TRBD1; CDR3: CAWSVRDRGPGNSQYF; DNA: TGTGCCTGGAGTGTCCGGGACAGGGGGCCTGGAAACAGTCAGTACTTC
J: TRBJ1-1; size: NA; V: TRBV9; D: NA; CDR3: CASSVGGPMNTEAFF; DNA: TGTGCCAGCAGCGTAGGCGGTCCGATGAACACTGAAGCTTTCTTT
J: TRBJ1-1; size: NA; V: TRBV5-5; D: NA; CDR3: CASSFTDGVLAEAFF; DNA: TGTGCCAGCAGCTTTACAGACGGGGTGCTCGCTGAAGCTTTCTTT
J: TRBJ2-1; size: NA; V: TRBV7-2; D: TRBD2; CDR3: CASSFSPAGGRNEQFF; DNA: TGTGCCAGCAGCTTCAGTCCAGCGGGGGGGAGGAATGAGCAGTTCTTC
J: TRBJ1-6; size: NA; V: TRBV14; D: TRBD1; CDR3: CASSLGQAYNSPLHF; DNA: TGTGCCAGCAGCCTTGGACAGGCTTATAATTCACCCCTCCACTTT
J: TRBJ2-1; size: NA; V: TRBV30; D: TRBD2; CDR3: CAWGVWASGRNEQFF; DNA: TGTGCCTGGGGGGTCTGGGCAAGCGGGAGGAATGAGCAGTTCTTC
J: TRBJ2-3; size: NA; V: TRBV29-1; D: TRBD1; CDR3: CSVRTGSSTDTQYF; DNA: TGCAGCGTCCGGACAGGCTCTAGCACAGATACGCAGTATTTT
J: TRBJ2-2; size: few; V: TRBV4-3; D: NA; CDR3: CASSQDPGNTGELFF; DNA: TGCGCCAGCAGCCAAGATCCAGGGAACACCGGGGAGCTGTTTTTT
J: TRBJ2-1; size: NA; V: TRBV4-1; D: TRBD1; CDR3: CASSPQGANEQFF; DNA: TGCGCCAGCAGCCCACAGGGGGCGAATGAGCAGTTCTTC
J: TRBJ2-2; size: NA; V: TRBV2; D: NA; CDR3: CATAKRTGELFF; DNA: TGTGCCACCGCTAAAAGAACCGGGGAGCTGTTTTTT
J: TRBJ1-2; size: NA; V: TRBV7-2; D: TRBD1; CDR3: CASRDYDRGWEGYTF; DNA: TGTGCCAGCAGGGACTACGACAGGGGGTGGGAAGGCTACACCTTC
J: TRBJ2-1; size: NA; V: TRBV27; D: NA; CDR3: CASSLRSGQNTNNEQFF; DNA: TGTGCCAGCAGTTTACGGTCTGGACAGAATACCAACAATGAGCAGTTCTTC
J: TRBJ2-5; size: NA; V: TRBV5-1; D: TRBD2; CDR3: CASSLTSGSRGGEQYF; DNA: TGCGCCAGCAGCTTAACCTCCGGGAGTCGCGGGGGAGAGCAGTACTTC
J: TRBJ2-2; size: NA; V: TRBV16; D: TRBD2; CDR3: CASSQSGTSGGQTGTGELFF; DNA: TGTGCCAGCAGCCAATCGGGGACTAGCGGGGGACAAACGGGCACCGGGGAGCTGTTTTTT
J: TRBJ1-5; size: NA; V: TRBV10-1; D: TRBD1; CDR3: CASSETGDRGRGYSNQPQHF; DNA: TGCGCCAGCAGTGAAACCGGAGACAGGGGGCGAGGATATAGCAATCAGCCCCAGCATTTT
J: TRBJ2-1; size: NA; V: TRBV5-6; D: NA; CDR3: CASSARGYQDNEQFF; DNA: TGTGCCAGCAGCGCGAGGGGGTACCAAGACAATGAGCAGTTCTTC
J: TRBJ2-3; size: NA; V: TRBV7-9; D: TRBD2; CDR3: CSSSSTIPGLAGEGDTQYF; DNA: TGTTCCAGCAGCTCCACCATACCGGGACTAGCGGGAGAGGGAGATACGCAGTATTTT
J: TRBJ2-7; size: few; V: TRBV5-4; D: TRBD1; CDR3: CASSPGQGAYEQYF; DNA: TGTGCCAGCAGCCCTGGACAGGGGGCCTACGAGCAGTACTTC
J: TRBJ1-4; size: NA; V: TRBV19; D: NA; CDR3: CASSIGQGRTNEKLFF; DNA: TGTGCCAGTAGTATCGGGCAGGGGAGAACTAATGAAAAACTGTTTTTT